Listed below are T cell receptor beta chains from one sample, sequenced in a study of blood T cell repertoires in COVID-19. Method: immunoSEQ multiplex PCR; TCRdb's copy keeps in-frame clones and lacks some. The profile shows under 55,000 clones, approximately 88% of them singletons. The specimen was peripheral blood. Every receptor here comes from a human donor in a cohort sampled during active COVID-19. CDR3s include the opening cysteine and the closing phenylalanine or tryptophan. D genes are given only for firm matches. The size of a clone is reported for some rows only, either as once, few or many, or as a class for expanded clones.

v_call	d_call	clone_size	j_call	cdr3_nt	cdr3_aa
TRBV5-1	NA	NA	TRBJ1-5	TGCGCCAGCAGCTTGTTGGGGGGGCGGAATCAGCCCCAGCATTTT	CASSLLGGRNQPQHF
TRBV7-2	NA	NA	TRBJ2-1	TGTGCCAGCAGCTTAGTTGCTAGCGTTACTGAGCAGTTCTTC	CASSLVASVTEQFF
TRBV7-2	TRBD2	NA	TRBJ2-3	TGTGCCAGCACCGTCTCGACTAGCGGGATCGATTTAGATACGCAGTATTTT	CASTVSTSGIDLDTQYF
TRBV19	TRBD2	NA	TRBJ2-3	TGTGCCAGTAGTATAGTGGGGCTAGCGGATCTCACAGATACGCAGTATTTT	CASSIVGLADLTDTQYF
TRBV6-2/TRBV6-3	NA	NA	TRBJ1-5	TGTGCCAGCAGTTACTCGGGGGGTGGCAATCAGCCCCAGCATTTT	CASSYSGGGNQPQHF
TRBV11-2	NA	NA	TRBJ1-3	TGTGCCAGCAGCTTTGGGGGGAACACCATATATTTT	CASSFGGNTIYF
TRBV19	TRBD1	NA	TRBJ1-5	TGTGCCAGTAGGGGGCAGGGGGCTTCGGGCAATCAGCCCCAGCATTTT	CASRGQGASGNQPQHF
TRBV15	TRBD1	once	TRBJ1-2	TGTGCCACCAGCAGAGATCGGACAGGGTCGTATGGCTACACCTTC	CATSRDRTGSYGYTF
TRBV27	NA	once	TRBJ2-3	TGTGCCAGCAGTCGTCCGCCGGGCACAGATACGCAGTATTTT	CASSRPPGTDTQYF
TRBV9	NA	NA	TRBJ2-1	TGTGCCAGCAGCGTAGGGAGTCCTACCTACAATGAGCAGTTCTTC	CASSVGSPTYNEQFF
TRBV27	NA	NA	TRBJ1-6	TGTGCCAGCAGTCCCCGGGACACGGCTAGCTCCTATAATTCACCCCTCCACTTT	CASSPRDTASSYNSPLHF
TRBV18	TRBD2	NA	TRBJ2-1	TGTGCCAGCTCACCGGCCAGCGGGAGGGTCATTAATGAGCAGTTCTTC	CASSPASGRVINEQFF
TRBV6-2/TRBV6-3	TRBD1	NA	TRBJ1-1	TGTGCCAGCAGCCGAAGGGGGCCCATAATGAACACTGAAGCTTTCTTT	CASSRRGPIMNTEAFF
TRBV15	NA	NA	TRBJ2-1	TGTGCCACCAGCAGGGGTGAACAGGGTGAGCAGTTCTTC	CATSRGEQGEQFF
TRBV6-2/TRBV6-3	TRBD2	NA	TRBJ2-1	TGTGCCAGCAGTATAGCGGGGCCCTACAATGAGCAGTTCTTC	CASSIAGPYNEQFF
TRBV7-2	TRBD1	NA	TRBJ2-7	TGTGCCAGCAGCTTAGAGGACAGGGTGTCACTCGAGCAGTACTTC	CASSLEDRVSLEQYF
TRBV10-3	NA	once	TRBJ1-1	TGTGCCATCAGGGGGAGTGGGGTGGAGGGCACTGAAGCTTTCTTT	CAIRGSGVEGTEAFF
TRBV7-8	NA	NA	TRBJ2-7	TGTGCCAGCAGCTTCACTTACCCCTCCTACGAGCAGTACTTC	CASSFTYPSYEQYF
TRBV2	NA	NA	TRBJ2-1	TGTGCCAGCAGTGAGGCAGGGGACAATGAGCAGTTCTTC	CASSEAGDNEQFF
TRBV29-1	TRBD2	NA	TRBJ2-5	TGCAGCGCTCGGACTAGCGGGTGGGAGACCCAGTACTTC	CSARTSGWETQYF
TRBV5-6	NA	NA	TRBJ2-1	TGTGCCAGCAGCCCGTACCTTGGTGTAGCCGCAGAGTACAATGAGCAGTTCTTC	CASSPYLGVAAEYNEQFF
TRBV24-1	NA	NA	TRBJ2-3	TGTGCCACCAGTGAACACAGGGATAACACAGATACGCAGTATTTT	CATSEHRDNTDTQYF
TRBV10-3	NA	NA	TRBJ2-5	TGTGCCATCAGTGCTTATCAAGAGACCCAGTACTTC	CAISAYQETQYF